These 18 T cell receptor beta chains were all obtained from the same sample, sequenced in a study of neurological immune-mediated disorders. From the 5' RACE reads, TCRdb called clonotypes with MiXCR, one entry per CDR3 protein. The sample has 50,000 to 60,000 distinct CDR3 sequences; approximately 15% are singletons. Source material: PBMCs. These receptors were taken from a man aged 55 to 70 in good health.

This clonotype was detected ten times or more. The rearrangement joins TRBV6-5 to TRBJ2-1, with D perhaps TRBD1 or TRBD2 (5 bases each). CDR1 is MNHEY, CDR2 SVGAGI, per germline. The CDR3 is 16 amino acids. The V end was cut by 0 bases, the J end by 10 bases, with 19 bases between. For the CDR3, the DNA is TGTGCCAGCAGTTACTCGAGTGGGGGATTCTTCGGGGAGCAGTTCTTC. As protein: CASSYSSGGFFGEQFF.

Concerning this clonotype itself: Since a much larger clone is just one base distant, this may be a read error. The chain employs TRBV27 and TRBJ2-7; D gene ambiguous. The ends were cut back, 7 bases at V and 2 bases at J, with 15 bases in the middle. This CDR3 contains 14 residues. Germline V gene lookup returns CDR1 MNHEY and CDR2 SMNVEV (reference sequence). The CDR3 region is CASMRLACAYEQYF. As DNA, the CDR3 is TGTGCCAGCATGCGGTTGGCGTGCGCCTACGAGCAGTACTTC.

With regard to this clonotype: This clone may be a read error of a much larger clone one base away. The chain uses TRBV14 and TRBJ2-1, with D possibly matching TRBD2 (6 bases). CDR1 is SGHDN, CDR2 FVKESK, per germline. The CDR3 covers 15 residues. The DNA for the CDR3 is TGTGCCAGCAGCCAATACCGGACTACCCACAATGATCAGTTCTTC. As protein: CASSQYRTTHNDQFF.

This clonotype was counted at least ten times. The V and J genes are TRBV6-5 and TRBJ2-3; maybe TRBD2 (5 bases). Looked up from germline, CDR1 is MNHEY and CDR2 is SVGAGI. The CDR3 loop spans 19 amino acids. Trimming took 6 bases from V and 0 from J, leaving 25 bases between them. The CDR3 nucleotides are TGTGCCAGCAGGCCTCTCTGGGGAGTGGGTAACCCAAGCACAGATACGCAGTATTTT. Amino acids: CASRPLWGVGNPSTDTQYF.

This clonotype has a count of ten or more. The rearrangement uses TRBV7-2 and TRBJ2-1; perhaps TRBD2 as D (5 bases). Trimming removed 5 bases from V and 8 bases from J, with 13 bases in between. Germline values: CDR1 SGHTA, CDR2 FQGNSA. The CDR3 length is 13 residues. The CDR3: CASSPVLRDEQFF. CDR3 DNA sequence: TGTGCCAGCAGCCCCGTCTTGAGGGATGAGCAGTTCTTC.

This clonotype was detected many times. The CDR3 nucleotides are TGCGCCAGCAATACAGGAAGCACAGATACGCAGTATTTT. It yields the protein CASNTGSTDTQYF. The gene calls are TRBV10-2 and TRBJ2-3; tentatively, D is TRBD1 (5 bases). Germline V gene sequence: CDR1 WSHSY, CDR2 SAAADI. The CDR3 extends over 13 amino acids. V was clipped by 7 bases and J by 0 bases, with 8 bases between them.

This clonotype has only a few counts. Since a much larger clone is just one base distant, this may be a read error. The CDR3 end shows no conserved phenylalanine or tryptophan, and so a read error is likely. The rearrangement uses TRBV10-3 and TRBJ1-5, with D possibly TRBD1 on 5 matching bases. From germline, CDR1 is ENHRY and CDR2 SYGVKD. V gave up 5 bases and J gave up 8 bases, with 19 bases separating them. CDR3 length: 15 residues. CDR3 bases: TGTGCCATCAGTCTTGGGATCGCCGGGGGTAAGCCCCAGCATTCT. Residues: CAISLGIAGGKPQHS.

This clonotype has a count of ten or more. The genes are TRBV7-3 and TRBJ2-7; TRBD1 might be the D (5 bases). Germline CDR1 is SGHTA and CDR2 is FQGTGA. V shed 5 bases and J shed 3 bases, with 8 bases lying between them. The CDR3 runs to 12 residues. DNA for the CDR3: TGTGCCAGCAGCCCGACAGTCTACGAGCAGTACTTC. Its translation is CASSPTVYEQYF. Full variable domain (rest looked up from reference TRBV7-3 and TRBJ2-7): GAGVSQTPSNKVTEKGKYVELRCDPISGHTALYWYRQSLGQGPEFLIYFQGTGAADDSGLPNDRFFAVRPEGSVSTLKIQRTERGDSAVYLCASSPTVYEQYFGPGTRLTVT.

There are many counts of this clonotype. The gene calls are TRBV7-2 and TRBJ2-2; D is unresolved. The length of the CDR3 is 14 residues. V was pared by 7 bases and J by 1 base, with 10 bases between. Germline loops: CDR1 SGHTA, CDR2 FQGNSA. The DNA for the CDR3 is TGTGCCAGCATTGCGGAGATGAACACCGGGGAGCTGTTTTTT. This gives the protein CASIAEMNTGELFF. Together with reference TRBV7-2 and TRBJ2-2, the CDR3 gives the full variable domain: GAGVSQSPSNKVTEKGKDVELRCDPISGHTALYWYRQSLGQGLEFLIYFQGNSAPDKSGLPSDRFSAERTGGSVSTLTIQRTQQEDSAVYLCASIAEMNTGELFFGEGSRLTVL.

Many counts were recorded for this clonotype. The genes are TRBV5-1 and TRBJ2-2; D is uncertain. The CDR3 is made up of 17 amino acids. The V gene lost 1 base and the J gene lost 0 bases, with 13 bases spanning the gap. Germline V gives CDR1 SGHRS, CDR2 YFSETQ. The CDR3 spells CASSLSPAETNTGELFF. Here the CDR3 DNA reads TGCGCCAGCAGCTTGTCCCCGGCGGAGACGAACACCGGGGAGCTGTTTTTT.

This clonotype was seen ten or more times. The J gene is TRBJ2-7, the V gene TRBV7-2, with D uncertain. Germline CDR1 SGHTA, CDR2 FQGNSA. The CDR3 has 12 amino acids. Trimming left V 5 bases short and J 2 bases short, with 7 bases between. The CDR3 DNA sequence: TGTGCCAGCAGCCCAACAACCTACGAGCAGTACTTC. Translation: CASSPTTYEQYF.

This clonotype was counted many times. The chain couples TRBV2 to TRBJ2-1; 8 bases fit TRBD2. The CDR3 runs 15 residues. Germline CDR1 and CDR2: SNHLY and FYNNEI. The V and J ends lost 6 bases and 9 bases, in that order; junction bases with no gene match: 13. The CDR3 sequence is CASSPRGSGTGEQFF. The CDR3 DNA is TGTGCCAGCAGCCCCAGGGGTAGCGGGACTGGTGAGCAGTTCTTC.

In its sample, this clonotype was seen once. The V gene is TRBV7-2, the J gene TRBJ2-7; D possibly corresponds to TRBD1 (6 bases). The CDR3 runs to 11 residues. Trimming left V 5 bases short and J 10 bases short, with 12 bases between. Germline-derived CDR1 and CDR2 are SGHTA and FQGNSA. The CDR3 region has the DNA TGTGCCAGCAGCGCGACAGGCGAACAGTACTTC. Protein product: CASSATGEQYF.

This clonotype was found many times. V gene TRBV20-1 combines with J gene TRBJ2-7; 7 bases map to TRBD1. CDR1 DFQATT and CDR2 SNEGSKA come from the germline V gene (reference sequence). The CDR3 extends over 13 amino acids. The trim removed 3 bases at V and 3 bases at J, leaving 5 bases unmatched. CDR3 sequence reads: CSARGDRDYEQYF. The CDR3 DNA sequence: TGCAGTGCTAGGGGAGACAGGGACTACGAGCAGTACTTC.

This clonotype was counted at least ten times. This chain joins TRBV11-1 and TRBJ2-7; no definite D call. CDR3 size: 15 residues. Looked up from germline, CDR1 is SGHAT and CDR2 is FQDESV (reference sequence). Trimming left V 1 base short and J 0 bases short, with 10 bases between. Here the CDR3 reads CASSLDPTRSYEQYF. DNA for the CDR3: TGTGCCAGCAGCTTAGACCCGACTCGCTCCTACGAGCAGTACTTC.

The chain is built from TRBV5-1 and TRBJ2-5; D is unclear. Trimming removed 2 bases at V and 5 bases at J, with 13 bases between. The germline V gene has CDR1 SGHRS and CDR2 YFSETQ. This CDR3 has 14 amino acids. CDR3 in amino acids: CASSLRSTTETQYF. DNA of the CDR3: TGCGCCAGCAGCTTAAGGTCCACCACGGAGACCCAGTACTTC.

The table lists this clonotype with many counts. The V call is TRBV12-3 or TRBV12-4, the J call TRBJ1-1, with D unclear. Trimming took off 7 bases at V and 3 bases at J, with 9 bases between the two ends. The CDR3 covers 12 residues. The CDR3 DNA sequence: TGTGCCAGCACCCCGATAGACACTGAAGCTTTCTTT. Its translation: CASTPIDTEAFF.

This clonotype has at least ten counts. The chain employs TRBV5-1 and TRBJ2-6; 9 bases map to TRBD1. V shed 0 bases and J 8 bases; nucleotides not matched to a gene: 15. The CDR3 has 19 residues. Germline lookup yields CDR1 SGHRS and CDR2 YFSETQ. This CDR3 reads CASSLAGGQGTLGTNVLTF. CDR3 coding DNA: TGCGCCAGCAGCTTGGCCGGGGGACAGGGTACGCTGGGGACCAACGTCCTGACTTTC.